This T cell receptor beta chain stems from a study of T cell changes during pregnancy in multiple sclerosis. Generated by immunoSEQ multiplex PCR, the TCRdb table keeps only in-frame clones and is missing some. The table shows 30,000 to 50,000 clones, with about 90% occurring only once. This clone was found once. Per the germline V gene, CDR1 is MNHNS and CDR2 is SASEGT. The CDR3 length is 17 residues. Trimming cost V 4 bases and J 3 bases; bases outside gene matches: 10. The chain recombines TRBV6-1 with TRBJ2-4; 9 nucleotides line up with TRBD1. Sequenced material: CD4+ T cells from peripheral blood mononuclear cells, taken in the third trimester of pregnancy. This receptor was taken from a female donor in good health, enrolled as a control in a pregnancy study. The CDR3 DNA follows: TGTGCCAGCAGTGGCTCCCGGACAGGGGTAAACAAAAACATTCAGTACTTC. Protein product: CASSGSRTGVNKNIQYF.